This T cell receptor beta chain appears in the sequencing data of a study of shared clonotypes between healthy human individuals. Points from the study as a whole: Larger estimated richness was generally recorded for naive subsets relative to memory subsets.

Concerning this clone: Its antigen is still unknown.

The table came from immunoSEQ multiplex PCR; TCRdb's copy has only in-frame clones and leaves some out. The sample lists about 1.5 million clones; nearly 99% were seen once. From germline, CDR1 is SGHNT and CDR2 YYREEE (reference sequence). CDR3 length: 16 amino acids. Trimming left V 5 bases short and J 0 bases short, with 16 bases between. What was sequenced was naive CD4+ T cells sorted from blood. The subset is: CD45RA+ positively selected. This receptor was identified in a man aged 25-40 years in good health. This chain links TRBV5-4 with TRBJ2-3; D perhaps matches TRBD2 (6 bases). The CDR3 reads CASRWDFRGSTDTQYF. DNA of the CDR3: TGTGCCAGCAGATGGGACTTTCGAGGGAGCACAGATACGCAGTATTTT.